The text below deals with one T cell receptor (beta chain). Its antigen specificity is not known. No quality values exist for individual bases; no much larger clone is one base distant. From the germline V gene, CDR1 is MGHRA and CDR2 is YSYEKL. The CDR3, cysteine through phenylalanine, is 16 amino acids long. The sequence is cut down to CDR3 DNA, 48 bases in frame from base 1. V and J lose 4 bases and 0 bases, and a span of 15 bases separates them. This entry comes from a study of T cell repertoires in cytomegalovirus infection (dated by TCRdb to between 2018 and 2021). Study-wide context: The HLA type of each donor mattered for the analysis, because public TCR beta signatures pointed to carriage of CMV infection along with the matching HLA type.

On the study overall, not on this receptor specifically: The ex vivo response was dominated by HLA-C-restricted CMV-specific TCR beta clonotypes, which also provided the single most frequent clonotype in two of eight donors. Cumulative frequency of public TCR beta family members discriminated carriers of CMV infection plus the relevant HLA type in this cohort and an independent approximately 370-donor cohort.

The sequencer was an Illumina HiSeq 1500. TCRdb's own reprocessing of the public reads used fastp at Q25 and MiXCR and kept productive beta chains. Every distinct CDR3 protein forms one entry, paired with its most common genes and DNA. For this sample there are nearly 550,000 distinct CDR3 sequences; more than 15% appear just once. About 24% of the sample belongs to the ten largest clones. The material sequenced was CD8+ T cells from PBMCs. The chain is encoded by TRBV4-1 joined to TRBJ1-1; the D gene is not confidently resolved. This sequence originates from a human donor in good health (CMV status not recorded). Some clones in this sample may be carry-over from other donors' samples. The CDR3 protein is CASSLRPLGVNTEAFF. In nucleotide form, the sequence is TGCGCCAGCAGCCTAAGGCCCCTGGGAGTGAACACTGAAGCTTTCTTT.